This T cell receptor beta chain is drawn from a study of CD8+CD57+ T cells in acquired aplastic anemia. Researchers used genomic DNA as the template to profile TCR beta VDJ and CDR3. MiXCR was run by TCRdb on the reads, yielding one entry per CDR3 protein. The sample lists fewer than 200,000 distinct CDR3 sequences, less than 50% occurring once. The CDR3 spans 13 residues. The V gene's germline CDR1 is SGHNT and CDR2 YENEEA. Comments on this clonotype: This may stem from a read error, because a much larger clone lies one nucleotide away.

For sequencing, patients were chosen who had shown expansion of CD8+CD57+ cells by flow cytometry. Sequenced sample: sorted CD4+, CD8+, or CD8+CD57+ T cells (not recorded which) from PBMCs. The origin of this receptor is a human donor with aplastic anemia. This chain uses TRBV11-3 with TRBJ2-5; D is perhaps TRBD1 (6 bases). The CDR3 reads CAGRLQGAETQYF. The CDR3 DNA sequence: TGTGCCGGCAGGCTACAGGGAGCAGAGACCCAGTACTTC.